Listed below are T cell receptor beta chains from one sample, sequenced in a study of CD8 T cells in Susac syndrome. TCRdb passed the immunoSEQ multiplex PCR reads through MiXCR, listing each CDR3 protein once. This table has about 200,000 distinct CDR3 sequences, roughly 90% appearing once. The sequencing input was CD8+ T cells from PBMCs. The receptors here all came from a human donor with multiple sclerosis. Both conserved end residues are part of each CDR3. Fields, in order: J gene, D gene, clone size, V gene, CDR3 DNA, CDR3 protein. D genes are given only for firm matches. Size values are once, few and many counts, or a class for expanded clones, and some rows have none.

J gene: TRBJ1-1; D gene: NA; clone size: NA; V gene: TRBV30; CDR3 DNA: TGTGCCTGGACGGTGGGGGACACTGAAGTTTTCTTT; CDR3 protein: CAWTVGDTEVFF
J gene: TRBJ2-1; D gene: TRBD1; clone size: NA; V gene: TRBV4-1; CDR3 DNA: TGCGCCAGCAGCCAAGGGACAGGGGAATTGGGCTACAATGAGCAGTTCTTC; CDR3 protein: CASSQGTGELGYNEQFF
J gene: TRBJ2-5; D gene: NA; clone size: NA; V gene: TRBV7-9; CDR3 DNA: TGTGCCAGCAGCTTTGTTTACCAAGAGACCCAGTACTTC; CDR3 protein: CASSFVYQETQYF
J gene: TRBJ2-2; D gene: NA; clone size: NA; V gene: TRBV27; CDR3 DNA: TGTGCCAGCAGTTTAGTTTCCACCGGGGAGCTGTTTTTT; CDR3 protein: CASSLVSTGELFF
J gene: TRBJ2-7; D gene: TRBD2; clone size: NA; V gene: TRBV3-1; CDR3 DNA: TGTGCCAGCAGCTACCGGACTAGCGGGAGCTACGAGCAGTACTTC; CDR3 protein: CASSYRTSGSYEQYF
J gene: TRBJ2-4; D gene: TRBD1; clone size: NA; V gene: TRBV6-5; CDR3 DNA: TGTGCCAGCAGCCCGACAGGGGCCAAAAACATTCAGTACTTC; CDR3 protein: CASSPTGAKNIQYF
J gene: TRBJ2-7; D gene: NA; clone size: NA; V gene: TRBV10-3; CDR3 DNA: TGTGCCTCTCATGATACCTACGAGCAGTACTTC; CDR3 protein: CASHDTYEQYF
J gene: TRBJ2-3; D gene: NA; clone size: NA; V gene: TRBV5-4; CDR3 DNA: TGTGCCAGCAGCTTTAAGCTAGTCTCCCGCACAGATACGCAGTATTTT; CDR3 protein: CASSFKLVSRTDTQYF
J gene: TRBJ2-1; D gene: TRBD2; clone size: NA; V gene: TRBV9; CDR3 DNA: TGTGCCAGCTCCAATAGCGGGGGTTACAATGAGCAGTTCTTC; CDR3 protein: CASSNSGGYNEQFF
J gene: TRBJ2-5; D gene: TRBD2; clone size: once; V gene: TRBV20-1; CDR3 DNA: TGCAGTGCTAGAGGATTTACTAGCGAGGGAGAGACCCAGTACTTC; CDR3 protein: CSARGFTSEGETQYF
J gene: TRBJ1-2; D gene: NA; clone size: NA; V gene: TRBV13; CDR3 DNA: TGTGCCAGCACCGCACCCGGGGCTCGTGCTAACTATGGCTACACCTTC; CDR3 protein: CASTAPGARANYGYTF
J gene: TRBJ1-3; D gene: TRBD1; clone size: NA; V gene: TRBV2; CDR3 DNA: TGTGCCAGCAGTGAACTCGGGACAGGGTCTGGAAACACCATATATTTT; CDR3 protein: CASSELGTGSGNTIYF
J gene: TRBJ1-4; D gene: NA; clone size: NA; V gene: TRBV7-8; CDR3 DNA: TGTGCCAGCAGCTTGGATACAACTAATGAAAAACTGTTTTTT; CDR3 protein: CASSLDTTNEKLFF
J gene: TRBJ2-2; D gene: NA; clone size: NA; V gene: TRBV7-9; CDR3 DNA: TGTGCCAGCATCTCGGGGAGCGCGAACACCGGGGAGCTGTTTTTT; CDR3 protein: CASISGSANTGELFF
J gene: TRBJ1-2; D gene: NA; clone size: NA; V gene: TRBV7-9; CDR3 DNA: TGTGCCAGCAGCTCTTCCAGGGTTCCCCACCATGGCTACACCTTC; CDR3 protein: CASSSSRVPHHGYTF
J gene: TRBJ1-5; D gene: TRBD1; clone size: NA; V gene: TRBV28; CDR3 DNA: TGTGCCAGCAGTAAACAGGGGGCTCAGCCCCAGCATTTT; CDR3 protein: CASSKQGAQPQHF
J gene: TRBJ2-1; D gene: NA; clone size: NA; V gene: TRBV20-1; CDR3 DNA: TGCAGTGCTAGAGATTGGGCACGTGAAGACTCCTACAATGAGCAGTTCTTC; CDR3 protein: CSARDWAREDSYNEQFF
J gene: TRBJ1-2; D gene: NA; clone size: NA; V gene: TRBV7-9; CDR3 DNA: TGTGCCAGCAGCTTACACCTGGACAGTGAGAATGGCTACACCTTC; CDR3 protein: CASSLHLDSENGYTF
J gene: TRBJ2-3; D gene: NA; clone size: NA; V gene: TRBV20-1; CDR3 DNA: TGCAGTGCTAACTGGGGGTTCGGCGGAGGCACAGATACGCAGTATTTT; CDR3 protein: CSANWGFGGGTDTQYF
J gene: TRBJ1-5; D gene: NA; clone size: NA; V gene: TRBV19; CDR3 DNA: TGTGCCAGTAGTCACAAACCAAATCAGCCCCAGCATTTT; CDR3 protein: CASSHKPNQPQHF
J gene: TRBJ2-1; D gene: NA; clone size: NA; V gene: TRBV6-5; CDR3 DNA: TGTGCCAGCAGAACATCGGACAAGTACAATGAGCAGTTCTTC; CDR3 protein: CASRTSDKYNEQFF
J gene: TRBJ2-7; D gene: NA; clone size: NA; V gene: TRBV29-1; CDR3 DNA: TGCAGCGTACTACAGGAGTCAAACGAGCAGTACTTC; CDR3 protein: CSVLQESNEQYF
J gene: TRBJ2-7; D gene: TRBD1; clone size: NA; V gene: TRBV18; CDR3 DNA: TGTGCCAGCTCCCCTGGACAGGGGAGTTCCTACGAGCAGTACTTC; CDR3 protein: CASSPGQGSSYEQYF
J gene: TRBJ2-5; D gene: NA; clone size: NA; V gene: TRBV11-2; CDR3 DNA: TGTGCCAGCAGCTTAGAACTAAACGAAGAGACCCAGTACTTC; CDR3 protein: CASSLELNEETQYF
J gene: TRBJ1-2; D gene: NA; clone size: NA; V gene: TRBV20-1; CDR3 DNA: TGCAGTGCTAGTGAGCGGAGCTATGGCTACACCTTC; CDR3 protein: CSASERSYGYTF
J gene: TRBJ1-4; D gene: NA; clone size: NA; V gene: TRBV7-9; CDR3 DNA: TGTGCCAGCAGCCCACGGGAGGGTGAAAAACTGTTTTTT; CDR3 protein: CASSPREGEKLFF